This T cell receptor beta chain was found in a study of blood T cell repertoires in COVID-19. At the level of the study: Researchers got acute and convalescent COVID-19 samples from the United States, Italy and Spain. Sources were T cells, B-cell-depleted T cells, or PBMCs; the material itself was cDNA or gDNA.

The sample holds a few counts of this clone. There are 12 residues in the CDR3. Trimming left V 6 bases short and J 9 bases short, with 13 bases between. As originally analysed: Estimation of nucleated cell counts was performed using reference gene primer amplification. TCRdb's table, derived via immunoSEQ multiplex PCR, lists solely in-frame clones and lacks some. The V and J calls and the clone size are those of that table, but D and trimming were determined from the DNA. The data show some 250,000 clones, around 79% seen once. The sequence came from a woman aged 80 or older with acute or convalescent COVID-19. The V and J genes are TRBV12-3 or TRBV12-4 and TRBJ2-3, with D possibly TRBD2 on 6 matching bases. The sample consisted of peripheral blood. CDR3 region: CASSQVEGTQYF. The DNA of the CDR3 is TGTGCCAGCAGCCAAGTGGAGGGCACGCAGTATTTT.